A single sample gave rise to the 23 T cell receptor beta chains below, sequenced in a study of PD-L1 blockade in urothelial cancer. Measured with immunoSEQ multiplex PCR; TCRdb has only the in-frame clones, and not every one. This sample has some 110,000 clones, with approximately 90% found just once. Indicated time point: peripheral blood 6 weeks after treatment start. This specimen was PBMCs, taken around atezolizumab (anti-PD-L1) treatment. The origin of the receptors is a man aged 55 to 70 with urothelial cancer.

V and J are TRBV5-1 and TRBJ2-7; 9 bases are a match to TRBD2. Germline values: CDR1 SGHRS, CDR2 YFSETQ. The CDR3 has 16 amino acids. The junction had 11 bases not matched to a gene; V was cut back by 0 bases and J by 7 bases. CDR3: CASSLERREGPGEQYF. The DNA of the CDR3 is TGCGCCAGCAGCTTGGAGCGGCGGGAGGGCCCGGGGGAGCAGTACTTC.

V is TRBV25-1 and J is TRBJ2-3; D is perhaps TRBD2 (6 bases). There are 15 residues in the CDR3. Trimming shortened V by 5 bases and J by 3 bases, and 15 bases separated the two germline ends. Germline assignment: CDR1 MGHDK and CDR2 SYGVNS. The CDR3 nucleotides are TGTGCCAGCAGTAGACCGGGACTCCGGACAGATACGCAGTATTTT. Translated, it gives CASSRPGLRTDTQYF.

Written as DNA, the CDR3 is TGTGCCAGCAGCCAAGATTTAGGTACCGGGACAGTCCTCAGTCAGCCCCAGCATTTT. Protein: CASSQDLGTGTVLSQPQHF. This chain joins TRBV4-2 and TRBJ1-5; the match to TRBD1 covers 7 bases. V shed 0 bases and J 6 bases; nucleotides not matched to a gene: 17. The CDR3 is made up of 19 amino acids. Germline V gene lookup returns CDR1 LGHNA and CDR2 YNFKEQ.

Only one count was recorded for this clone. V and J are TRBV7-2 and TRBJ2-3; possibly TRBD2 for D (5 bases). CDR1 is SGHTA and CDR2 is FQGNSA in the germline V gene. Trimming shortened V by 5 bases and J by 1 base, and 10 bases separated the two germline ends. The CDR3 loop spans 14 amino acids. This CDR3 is CASSPSAGTDTQYF. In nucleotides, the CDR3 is TGTGCCAGCAGCCCCTCAGCGGGCACAGATACGCAGTATTTT.

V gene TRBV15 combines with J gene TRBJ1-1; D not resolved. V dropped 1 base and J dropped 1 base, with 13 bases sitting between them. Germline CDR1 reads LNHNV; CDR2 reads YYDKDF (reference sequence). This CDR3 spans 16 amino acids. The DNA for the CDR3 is TGTGCCACCAGCAGAGGAACAGATTTAAGGAACACTGAAGCTTTCTTT. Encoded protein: CATSRGTDLRNTEAFF.

The DNA of the CDR3 is TGTGCCAGCAGCAGAAGCGGGGGCCTAGCCCTTGGTGAGCAGTTCTTC. Protein sequence: CASSRSGGLALGEQFF. The chain employs TRBV5-4 and TRBJ2-1, with 8 positions matching TRBD2. From germline, CDR1 is SGHNT and CDR2 YYREEE (reference sequence). V lost 4 bases, J lost 9 bases, and 15 bases stayed unmatched. The CDR3 length is 16 residues.

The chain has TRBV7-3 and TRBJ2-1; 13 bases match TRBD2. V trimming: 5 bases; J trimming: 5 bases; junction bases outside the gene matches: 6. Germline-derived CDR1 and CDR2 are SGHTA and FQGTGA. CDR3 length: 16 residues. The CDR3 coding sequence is TGTGCCAGCAGCACCCTCGGGACTAGCGGGGACAATGAGCAGTTCTTC. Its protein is CASSTLGTSGDNEQFF. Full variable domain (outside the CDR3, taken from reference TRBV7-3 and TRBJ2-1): GAGVSQTPSNKVTEKGKYVELRCDPISGHTALYWYRQSLGQGPEFLIYFQGTGAADDSGLPNDRFFAVRPEGSVSTLKIQRTERGDSAVYLCASSTLGTSGDNEQFFGPGTRLTVL.

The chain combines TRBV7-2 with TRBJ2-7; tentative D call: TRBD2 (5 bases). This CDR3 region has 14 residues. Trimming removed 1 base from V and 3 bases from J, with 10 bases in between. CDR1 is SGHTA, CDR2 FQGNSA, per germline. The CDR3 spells CASSLGVGLYEQYF. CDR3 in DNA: TGTGCCAGCAGCTTAGGGGTCGGACTCTACGAGCAGTACTTC.

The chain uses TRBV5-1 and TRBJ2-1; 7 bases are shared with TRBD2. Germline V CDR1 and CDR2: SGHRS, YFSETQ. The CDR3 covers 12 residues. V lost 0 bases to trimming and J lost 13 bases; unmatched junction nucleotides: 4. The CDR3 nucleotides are TGCGCCAGCAGCTTGGAGCGGGGTTTCCAGTTCTTC. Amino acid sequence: CASSLERGFQFF.

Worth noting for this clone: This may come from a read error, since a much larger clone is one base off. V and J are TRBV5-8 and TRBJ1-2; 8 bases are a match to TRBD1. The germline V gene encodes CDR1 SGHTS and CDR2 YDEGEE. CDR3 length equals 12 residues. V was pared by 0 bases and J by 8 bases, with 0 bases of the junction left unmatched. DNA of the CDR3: TGTGCCAGCAGCTTGGCAGGGGGCGGCTACACCTTC. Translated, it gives CASSLAGGGYTF.

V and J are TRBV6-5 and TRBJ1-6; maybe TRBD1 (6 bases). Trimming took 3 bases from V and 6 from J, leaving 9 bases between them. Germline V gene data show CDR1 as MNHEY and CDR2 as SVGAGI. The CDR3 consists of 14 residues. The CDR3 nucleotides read TGTGCCAGCAGTTATGACAGGATTAATTCACCCCTCCACTTT. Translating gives CASSYDRINSPLHF.

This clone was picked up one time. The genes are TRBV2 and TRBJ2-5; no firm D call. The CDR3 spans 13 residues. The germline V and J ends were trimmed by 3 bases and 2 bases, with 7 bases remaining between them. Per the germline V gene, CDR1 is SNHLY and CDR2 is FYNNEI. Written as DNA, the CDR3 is TGTGCCAGCAGTGACTTAGAACAAGAGACCCAGTACTTC. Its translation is CASSDLEQETQYF. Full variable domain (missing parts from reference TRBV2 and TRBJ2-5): EPEVTQTPSHQVTQMGQEVILRCVPISNHLYFYWYRQILGQKVEFLVSFYNNEISEKSEIFDDQFSVERPDGSNFTLKIRSTKLEDSAMYFCASSDLEQETQYFGPGTRLLVL.

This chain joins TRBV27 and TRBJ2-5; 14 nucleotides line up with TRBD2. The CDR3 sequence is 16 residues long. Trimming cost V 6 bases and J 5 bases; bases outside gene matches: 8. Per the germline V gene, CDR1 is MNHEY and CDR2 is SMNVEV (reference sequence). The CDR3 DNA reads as TGTGCCAGCAGAACCGGGACTAGCGGGGGCGGTGAGACCCAGTACTTC. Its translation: CASRTGTSGGGETQYF.

CDR3 DNA: TGTGCCAGCAGCTTAGATCAGGGGACTGAAGCTTTCTTT. This encodes CASSLDQGTEAFF. This sequence joins TRBV7-9 and TRBJ1-1; possible D gene TRBD1, 6 bases. There are 13 residues in the CDR3. CDR1 SEHNR and CDR2 FQNEAQ come from the germline V gene (reference sequence). Trimming pared 1 base from V and 5 bases from J, leaving 8 bases between.

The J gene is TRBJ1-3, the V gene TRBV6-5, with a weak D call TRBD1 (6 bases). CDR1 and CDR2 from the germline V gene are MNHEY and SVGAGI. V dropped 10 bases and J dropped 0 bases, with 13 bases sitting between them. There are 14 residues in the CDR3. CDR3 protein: CATSRGRSGNTIYF. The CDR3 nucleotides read TGTGCCACCTCCAGGGGTCGCTCTGGAAACACCATATATTTT.

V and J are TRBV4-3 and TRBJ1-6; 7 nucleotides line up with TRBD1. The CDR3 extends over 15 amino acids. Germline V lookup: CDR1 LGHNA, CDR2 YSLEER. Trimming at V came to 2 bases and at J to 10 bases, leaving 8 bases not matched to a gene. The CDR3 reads CASSQLDRVGSPLHF. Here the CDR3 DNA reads TGCGCCAGCAGCCAACTCGACAGGGTGGGGTCACCCCTCCACTTT.

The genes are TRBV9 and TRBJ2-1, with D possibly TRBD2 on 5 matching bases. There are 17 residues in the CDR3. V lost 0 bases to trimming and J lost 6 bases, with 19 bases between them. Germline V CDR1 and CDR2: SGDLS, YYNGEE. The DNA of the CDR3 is TGTGCCAGCAGCGTAGGAGTGGAGCGGATGTATGGCAATGAGCAGTTCTTC. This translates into CASSVGVERMYGNEQFF. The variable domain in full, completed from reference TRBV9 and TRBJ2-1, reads DSGVTQTPKHLITATGQRVTLRCSPRSGDLSVYWYQQSLDQGLQFLIQYYNGEERAKGNILERFSAQQFPDLHSELNLSSLELGDSALYFCASSVGVERMYGNEQFFGPGTRLTVL.

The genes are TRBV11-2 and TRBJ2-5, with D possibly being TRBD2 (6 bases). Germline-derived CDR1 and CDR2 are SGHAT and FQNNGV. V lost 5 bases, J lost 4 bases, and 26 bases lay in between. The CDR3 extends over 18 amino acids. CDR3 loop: CASSKLGLGSTEGETQYF. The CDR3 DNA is TGTGCCAGCAGCAAATTGGGACTGGGGTCGACGGAAGGAGAGACCCAGTACTTC.

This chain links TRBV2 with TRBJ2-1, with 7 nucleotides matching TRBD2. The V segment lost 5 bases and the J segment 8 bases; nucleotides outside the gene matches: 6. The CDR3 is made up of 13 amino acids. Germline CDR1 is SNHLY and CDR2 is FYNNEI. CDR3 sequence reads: CASSRTRFDEQFF. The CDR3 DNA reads TGTGCCAGCAGTCGGACTAGGTTTGATGAGCAGTTCTTC.

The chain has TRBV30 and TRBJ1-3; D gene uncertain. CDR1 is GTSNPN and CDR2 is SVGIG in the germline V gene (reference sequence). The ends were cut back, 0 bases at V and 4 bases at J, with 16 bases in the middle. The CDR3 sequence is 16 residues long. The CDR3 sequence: CAWSVRRSGSGNTIYF. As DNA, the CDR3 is TGTGCCTGGAGTGTACGCAGGAGCGGATCCGGAAACACCATATATTTT. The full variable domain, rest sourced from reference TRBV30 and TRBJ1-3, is SQTIHQWPATLVQPVGSPLSLECTVEGTSNPNLYWYRQAAGRGLQLLFYSVGIGQISSEVPQNLSASRPQDRQFILSSKKLLLSDSGFYLCAWSVRRSGSGNTIYFGEGSWLTVV.

The CDR3 loop reads CASSQAPLLNTGELFF. The CDR3 DNA reads TGCGCCAGCAGCCAAGCTCCCCTCTTAAACACCGGGGAGCTGTTTTTT. The chain employs TRBV4-3 and TRBJ2-2; D is ambiguous. The V gene's germline CDR1 is LGHNA and CDR2 YSLEER. This CDR3 comprises 16 residues. V was clipped by 1 base and J by 2 bases, with 11 bases between them.

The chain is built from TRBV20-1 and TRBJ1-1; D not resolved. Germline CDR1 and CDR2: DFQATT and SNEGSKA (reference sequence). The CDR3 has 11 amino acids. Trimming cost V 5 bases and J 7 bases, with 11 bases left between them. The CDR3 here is CSAHDEIEAFF. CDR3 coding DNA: TGCAGTGCTCACGATGAGATTGAAGCTTTCTTT.

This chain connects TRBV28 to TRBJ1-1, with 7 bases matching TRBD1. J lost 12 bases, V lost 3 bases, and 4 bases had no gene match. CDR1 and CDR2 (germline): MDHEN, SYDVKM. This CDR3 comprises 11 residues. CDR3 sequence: CASSLTGPPFF. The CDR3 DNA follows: TGTGCCAGCAGTTTGACAGGGCCCCCTTTCTTT.